This T cell receptor beta chain came from a study of identical twins. TCRdb independently ran MiXCR on the 5' RACE reads; one entry per CDR3 protein. The repertoire consists of a few hundred thousand distinct CDR3 sequences, with 9.6% occurring once and the leading ten covering under 3%. Deletions cut 2 bases from V and 8 bases from J, with 10 bases between. In germline, CDR1 is SGHDN, CDR2 FVKESK. The CDR3 runs to 13 residues. These same data were also listed under a study on yellow fever vaccine responses in identical twins.

The sequencing input was PBMCs. The source of this sequence is a woman aged 18-29 years in good health. V and J are TRBV14 and TRBJ2-1; D gene uncertain. The CDR3 here is CASSQFTRDEQFF. CDR3 DNA: TGTGCCAGCAGCCAATTTACTCGGGATGAGCAGTTCTTC.